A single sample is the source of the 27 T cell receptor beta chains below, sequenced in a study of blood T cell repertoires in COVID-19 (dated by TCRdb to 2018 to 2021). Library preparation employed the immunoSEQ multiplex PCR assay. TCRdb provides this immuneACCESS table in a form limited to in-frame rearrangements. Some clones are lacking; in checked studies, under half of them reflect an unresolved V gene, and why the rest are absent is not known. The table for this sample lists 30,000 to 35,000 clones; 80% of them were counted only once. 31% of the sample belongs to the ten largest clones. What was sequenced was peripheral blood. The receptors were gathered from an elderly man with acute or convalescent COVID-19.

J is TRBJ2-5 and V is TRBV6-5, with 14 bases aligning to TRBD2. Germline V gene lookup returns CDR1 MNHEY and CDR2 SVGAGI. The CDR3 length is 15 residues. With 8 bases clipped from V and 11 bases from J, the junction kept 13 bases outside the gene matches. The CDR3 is CASARGGTSGSPQYF. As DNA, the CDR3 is TGTGCCAGCGCGAGGGGGGGGACTAGCGGGAGTCCTCAGTACTTC.

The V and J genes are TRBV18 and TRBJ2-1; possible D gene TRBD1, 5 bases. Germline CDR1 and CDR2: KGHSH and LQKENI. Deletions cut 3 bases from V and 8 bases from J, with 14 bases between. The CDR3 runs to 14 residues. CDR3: CASSPNDLRDEQFF. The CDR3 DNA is TGTGCCAGCTCACCCAACGACCTCAGGGATGAGCAGTTCTTC.

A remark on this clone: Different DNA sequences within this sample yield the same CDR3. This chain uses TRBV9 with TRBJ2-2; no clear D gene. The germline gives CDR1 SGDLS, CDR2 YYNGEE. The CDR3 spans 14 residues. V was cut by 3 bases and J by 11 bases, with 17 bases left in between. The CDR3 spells CASSGQESSGELFF. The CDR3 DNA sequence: TGTGCCAGCAGCGGTCAGGAATCGTCTGGTGAGCTGTTTTTT.

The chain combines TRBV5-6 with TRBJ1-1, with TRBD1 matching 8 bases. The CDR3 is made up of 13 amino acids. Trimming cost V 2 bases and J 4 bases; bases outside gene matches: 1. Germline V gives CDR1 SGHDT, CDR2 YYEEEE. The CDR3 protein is CASSFGQGTEAFF. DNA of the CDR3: TGTGCCAGCAGCTTTGGACAGGGCACTGAAGCTTTCTTT.

Written as DNA, the CDR3 is TGTGCCAGCAGCCCAGGGACAGGGGGTGGAAGCAATCAGCCCCAGCATTTT. Protein product: CASSPGTGGGSNQPQHF. The chain carries TRBV7-6 and TRBJ1-5; 11 bases match TRBD1. This CDR3 comprises 17 residues. The V gene end was trimmed by 5 bases and the J gene end by 1 base; junction bases not matched to a gene: 7. Looked up from germline, CDR1 is SGHVS and CDR2 is FNYEAQ.

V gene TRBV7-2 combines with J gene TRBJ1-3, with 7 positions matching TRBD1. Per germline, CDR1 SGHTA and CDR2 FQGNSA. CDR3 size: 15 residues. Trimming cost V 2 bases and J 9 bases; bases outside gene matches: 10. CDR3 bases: TGTGCCAGCAGCTTAAGGGGGACAGAGTCGGGCACCATATATTTT. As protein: CASSLRGTESGTIYF.

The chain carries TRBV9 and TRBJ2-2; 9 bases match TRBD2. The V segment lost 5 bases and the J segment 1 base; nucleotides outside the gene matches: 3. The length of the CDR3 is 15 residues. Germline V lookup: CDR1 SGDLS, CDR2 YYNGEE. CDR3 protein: CASRASGKNTGELFF. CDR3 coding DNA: TGTGCCAGCAGGGCTAGCGGGAAGAACACCGGGGAGCTGTTTTTT.

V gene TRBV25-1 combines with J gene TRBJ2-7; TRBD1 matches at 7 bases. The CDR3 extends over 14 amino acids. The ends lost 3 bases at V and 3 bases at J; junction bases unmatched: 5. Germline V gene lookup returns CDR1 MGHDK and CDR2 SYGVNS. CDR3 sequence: CASSDLDRDYEQYF. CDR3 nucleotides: TGTGCCAGCAGTGATCTTGACAGGGACTACGAGCAGTACTTC.

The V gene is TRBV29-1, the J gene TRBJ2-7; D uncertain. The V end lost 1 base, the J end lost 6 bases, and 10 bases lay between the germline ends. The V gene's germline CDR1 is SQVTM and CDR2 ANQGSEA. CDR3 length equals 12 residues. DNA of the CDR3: TGCAGCGTTGAAGCTGAAGGCGGCGAGCAGTACTTC. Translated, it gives CSVEAEGGEQYF.

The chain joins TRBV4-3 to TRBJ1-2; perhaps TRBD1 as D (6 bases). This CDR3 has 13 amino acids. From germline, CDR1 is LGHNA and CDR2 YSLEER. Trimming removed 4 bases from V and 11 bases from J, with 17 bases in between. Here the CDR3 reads CASSPTGLTGYTF. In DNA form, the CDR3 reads TGCGCCAGCAGCCCGACAGGCCTTACTGGTTACACCTTC.

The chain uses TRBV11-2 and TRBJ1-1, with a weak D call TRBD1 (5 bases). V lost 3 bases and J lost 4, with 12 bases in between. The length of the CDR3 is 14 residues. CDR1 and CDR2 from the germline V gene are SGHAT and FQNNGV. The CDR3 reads CASSLQGWGTEAFF. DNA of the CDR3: TGTGCCAGCAGCTTGCAGGGCTGGGGCACTGAAGCTTTCTTT.

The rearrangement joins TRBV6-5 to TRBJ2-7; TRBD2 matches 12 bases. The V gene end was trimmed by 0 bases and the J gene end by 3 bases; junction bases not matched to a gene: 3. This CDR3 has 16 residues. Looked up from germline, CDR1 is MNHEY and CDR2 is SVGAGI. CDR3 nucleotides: TGTGCCAGCAGTTACTCAGGGACTAGCGGGCGCTACGAGCAGTACTTC. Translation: CASSYSGTSGRYEQYF.

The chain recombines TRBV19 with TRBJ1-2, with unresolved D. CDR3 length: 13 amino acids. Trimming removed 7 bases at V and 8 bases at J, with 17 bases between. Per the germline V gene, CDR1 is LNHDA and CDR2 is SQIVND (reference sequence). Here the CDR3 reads CASIGSVGWGYTF. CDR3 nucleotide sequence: TGTGCCAGTATTGGTTCGGTGGGCTGGGGCTACACCTTC.

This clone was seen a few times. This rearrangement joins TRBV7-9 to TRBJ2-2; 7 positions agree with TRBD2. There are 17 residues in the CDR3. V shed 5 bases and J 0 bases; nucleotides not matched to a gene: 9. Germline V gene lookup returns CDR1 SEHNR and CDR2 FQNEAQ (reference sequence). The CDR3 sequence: CASSLKPGGANTGELFF. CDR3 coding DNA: TGTGCCAGCAGCCTCAAACCGGGAGGCGCGAACACCGGGGAGCTGTTTTTT.

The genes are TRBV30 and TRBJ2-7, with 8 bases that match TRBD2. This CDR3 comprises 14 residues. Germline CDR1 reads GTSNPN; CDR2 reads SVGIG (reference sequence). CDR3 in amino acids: CAGGLSGSPLEQYF. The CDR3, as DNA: TGTGCTGGGGGGTTAAGCGGGAGTCCTTTGGAGCAGTACTTC.

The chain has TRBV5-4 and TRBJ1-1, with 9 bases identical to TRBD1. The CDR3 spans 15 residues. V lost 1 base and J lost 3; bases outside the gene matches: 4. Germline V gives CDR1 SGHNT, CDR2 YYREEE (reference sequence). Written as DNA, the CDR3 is TGTGCCAGCAGCTTGACCGGGACAGGGTACACTGAAGCTTTCTTT. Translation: CASSLTGTGYTEAFF.

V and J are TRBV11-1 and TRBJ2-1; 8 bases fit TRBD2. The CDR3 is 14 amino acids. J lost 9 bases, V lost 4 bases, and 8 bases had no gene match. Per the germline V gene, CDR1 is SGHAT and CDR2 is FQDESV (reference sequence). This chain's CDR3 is CASSSGLEFGEQFF. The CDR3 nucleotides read TGTGCCAGCAGCTCGGGACTAGAGTTCGGTGAGCAGTTCTTC.

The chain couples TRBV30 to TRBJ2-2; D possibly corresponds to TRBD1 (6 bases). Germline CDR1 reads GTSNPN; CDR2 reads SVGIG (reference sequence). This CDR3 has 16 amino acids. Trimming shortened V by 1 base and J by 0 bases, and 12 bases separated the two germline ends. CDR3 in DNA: TGTGCCTGGAGTGAAACTTGGACAGCGAACACCGGGGAGCTGTTTTTT. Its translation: CAWSETWTANTGELFF.

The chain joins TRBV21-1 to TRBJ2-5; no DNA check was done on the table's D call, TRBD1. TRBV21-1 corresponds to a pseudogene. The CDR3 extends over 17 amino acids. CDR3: CASSPQGAVRVSETQYF. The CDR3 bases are TGTGCCAGCAGCCCTCAAGGGGCCGTGCGCGTCTCGGAGACCCAGTACTTC.

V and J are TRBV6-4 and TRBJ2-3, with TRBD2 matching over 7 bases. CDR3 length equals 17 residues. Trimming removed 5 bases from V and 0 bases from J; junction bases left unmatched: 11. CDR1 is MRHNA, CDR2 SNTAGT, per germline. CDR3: CASSPRWPSGSTDTQYF. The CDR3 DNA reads TGTGCCAGCAGTCCAAGGTGGCCTAGCGGAAGCACAGATACGCAGTATTTT.

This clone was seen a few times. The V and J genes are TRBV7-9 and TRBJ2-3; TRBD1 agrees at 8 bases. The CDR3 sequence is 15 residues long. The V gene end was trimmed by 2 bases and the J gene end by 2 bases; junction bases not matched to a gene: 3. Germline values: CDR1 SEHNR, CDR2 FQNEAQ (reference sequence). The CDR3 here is CASSLRTGTTDTQYF. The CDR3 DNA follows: TGTGCCAGCAGCTTAAGGACAGGGACCACAGATACGCAGTATTTT.

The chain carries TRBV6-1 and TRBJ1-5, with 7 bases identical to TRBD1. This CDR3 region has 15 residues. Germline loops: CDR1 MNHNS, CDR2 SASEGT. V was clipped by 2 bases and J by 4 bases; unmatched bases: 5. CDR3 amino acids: CASSEYGQANQPQHF. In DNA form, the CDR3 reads TGTGCCAGCAGTGAATACGGACAGGCTAATCAGCCCCAGCATTTT.

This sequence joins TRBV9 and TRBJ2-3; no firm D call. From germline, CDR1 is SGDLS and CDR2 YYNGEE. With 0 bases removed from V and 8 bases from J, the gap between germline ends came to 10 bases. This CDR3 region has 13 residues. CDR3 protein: CASSVVLDGTQYF. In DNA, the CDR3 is TGTGCCAGCAGCGTAGTCCTAGACGGTACGCAGTATTTT.

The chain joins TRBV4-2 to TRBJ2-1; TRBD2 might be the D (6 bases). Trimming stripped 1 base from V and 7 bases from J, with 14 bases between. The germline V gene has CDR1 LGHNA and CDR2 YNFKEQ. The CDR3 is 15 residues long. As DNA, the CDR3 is TGTGCCAGCAGCCAAGTGCTAGCGAGGGAGAATGAGCAGTTCTTC. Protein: CASSQVLARENEQFF.

CDR3 residues: CAWLQGGRNEKLFF. As DNA, the CDR3 is TGTGCCTGGCTACAGGGGGGGCGTAATGAAAAACTGTTTTTT. This sequence joins TRBV30 and TRBJ1-4, with 8 bases fitting TRBD1. The V and J ends lost 5 bases and 4 bases, in that order; junction bases with no gene match: 6. CDR1 and CDR2 (germline): GTSNPN, SVGIG (reference sequence). The CDR3 consists of 14 residues.

CDR3 protein: CASSGGGNTEAFF. The DNA of the CDR3 is TGTGCCAGCAGTGGCGGGGGGAACACTGAAGCTTTCTTT. The genes are TRBV6-6 and TRBJ1-1, with a possible D match to TRBD1 (5 bases). V lost 5 bases to trimming and J lost 1 base, with 8 bases between them. Germline loops: CDR1 MNHNY, CDR2 SVGAGI (reference sequence). This CDR3 is 13 amino acids long.

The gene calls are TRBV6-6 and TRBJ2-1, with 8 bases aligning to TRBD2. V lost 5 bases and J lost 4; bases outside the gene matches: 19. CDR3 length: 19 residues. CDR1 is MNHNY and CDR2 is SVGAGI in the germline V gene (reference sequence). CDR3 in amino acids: CASSPLGSGIQGTYNEQFF. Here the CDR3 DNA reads TGTGCCAGCAGTCCTTTGGGTAGCGGGATCCAAGGTACTTACAATGAGCAGTTCTTC.